This TCR beta chain was recorded in a study of cytomegalovirus exposure and HLA in healthy donors. 13 Jbeta primers and 60 Vbeta primers were used for the PCR. The assay was immunoSEQ multiplex PCR, and TCRdb's table has in-frame clones only and misses some. Of about 160,000 clones listed, approximately 77% are singletons. V gave up 5 bases and J gave up 4 bases, with 6 bases separating them. This CDR3 comprises 12 residues. CDR1 is MNHEY, CDR2 SVGAGI, per germline. The chain has TRBV6-5 and TRBJ1-3; D ambiguous. This receptor was identified in a female donor in good health and CMV-seronegative. Input material: PBMCs. The CDR3 nucleotides read TGTGCCAGCAGTGAGCGGGGAAACACCATATATTTT. Residues: CASSERGNTIYF.